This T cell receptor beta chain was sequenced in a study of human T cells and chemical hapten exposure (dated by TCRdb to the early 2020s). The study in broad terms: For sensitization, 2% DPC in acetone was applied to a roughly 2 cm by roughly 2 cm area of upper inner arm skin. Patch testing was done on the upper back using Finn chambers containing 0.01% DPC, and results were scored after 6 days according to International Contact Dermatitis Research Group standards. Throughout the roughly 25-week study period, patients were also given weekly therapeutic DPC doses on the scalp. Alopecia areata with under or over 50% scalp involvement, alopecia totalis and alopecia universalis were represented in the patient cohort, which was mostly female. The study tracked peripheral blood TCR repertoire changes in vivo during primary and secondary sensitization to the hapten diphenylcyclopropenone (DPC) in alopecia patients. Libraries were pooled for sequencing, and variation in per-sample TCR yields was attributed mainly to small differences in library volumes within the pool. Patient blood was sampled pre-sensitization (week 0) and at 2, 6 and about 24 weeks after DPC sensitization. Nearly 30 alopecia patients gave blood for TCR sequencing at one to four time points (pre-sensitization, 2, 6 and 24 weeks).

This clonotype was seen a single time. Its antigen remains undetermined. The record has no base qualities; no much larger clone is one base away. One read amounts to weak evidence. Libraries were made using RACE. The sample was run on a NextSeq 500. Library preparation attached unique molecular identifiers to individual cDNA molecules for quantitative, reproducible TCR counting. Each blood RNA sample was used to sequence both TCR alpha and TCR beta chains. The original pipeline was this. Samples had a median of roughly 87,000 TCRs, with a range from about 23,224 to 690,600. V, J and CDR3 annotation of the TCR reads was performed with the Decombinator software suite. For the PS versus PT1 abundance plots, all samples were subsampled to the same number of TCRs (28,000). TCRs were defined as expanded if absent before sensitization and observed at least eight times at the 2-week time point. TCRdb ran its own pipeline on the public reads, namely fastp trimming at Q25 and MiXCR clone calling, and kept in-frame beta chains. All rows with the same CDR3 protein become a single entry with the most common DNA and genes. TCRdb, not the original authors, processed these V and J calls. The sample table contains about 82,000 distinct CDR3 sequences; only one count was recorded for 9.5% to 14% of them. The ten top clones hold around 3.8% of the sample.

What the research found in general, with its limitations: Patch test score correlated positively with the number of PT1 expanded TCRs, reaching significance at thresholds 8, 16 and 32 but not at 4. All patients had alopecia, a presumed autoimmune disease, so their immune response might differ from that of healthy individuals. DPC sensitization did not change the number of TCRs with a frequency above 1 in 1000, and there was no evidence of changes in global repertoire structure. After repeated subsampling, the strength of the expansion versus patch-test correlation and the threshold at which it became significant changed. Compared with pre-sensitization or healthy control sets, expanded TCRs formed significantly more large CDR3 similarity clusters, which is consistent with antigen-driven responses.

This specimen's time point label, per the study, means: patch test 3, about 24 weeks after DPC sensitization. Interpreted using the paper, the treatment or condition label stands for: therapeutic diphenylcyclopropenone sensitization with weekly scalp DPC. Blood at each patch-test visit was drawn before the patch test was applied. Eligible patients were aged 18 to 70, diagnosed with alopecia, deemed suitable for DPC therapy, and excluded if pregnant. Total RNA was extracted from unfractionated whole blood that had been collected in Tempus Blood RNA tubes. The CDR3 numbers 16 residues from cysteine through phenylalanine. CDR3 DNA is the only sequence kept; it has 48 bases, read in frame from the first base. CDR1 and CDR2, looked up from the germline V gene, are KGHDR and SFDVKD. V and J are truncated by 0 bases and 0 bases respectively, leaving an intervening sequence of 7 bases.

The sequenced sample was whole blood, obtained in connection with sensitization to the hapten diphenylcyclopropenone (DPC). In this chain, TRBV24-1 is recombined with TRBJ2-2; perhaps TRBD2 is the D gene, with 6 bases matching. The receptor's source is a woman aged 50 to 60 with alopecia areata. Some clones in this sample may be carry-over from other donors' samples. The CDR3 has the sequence CATSDLAGSNTGELFF. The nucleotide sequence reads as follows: TGTGCCACCAGTGATTTGGCGGGGTCGAACACCGGGGAGCTGTTTTTT.